Each of the 14 T cell receptor beta chains below was sequenced from the same sample in a study of cytomegalovirus exposure and HLA in healthy donors. The PCR ran on 60 Vbeta and 13 Jbeta primers. Profiled with immunoSEQ multiplex PCR; TCRdb holds only in-frame clones, not every one. The sample lists fewer than 200,000 clones; approximately 78% were seen once. The sequenced material came from PBMCs. The receptors stem from a woman in her thirties in good health and CMV-seropositive.

The chain joins TRBV30 to TRBJ2-2; D is ambiguous. Germline values: CDR1 GTSNPN, CDR2 SVGIG (reference sequence). V lost 5 bases and J lost 5, with 9 bases in between. The CDR3 spans 12 residues. As DNA, the CDR3 is TGTGCCTGGGGTGACATAACCGGGGAGCTGTTTTTT. Its protein is CAWGDITGELFF.

This clone is a singleton in its sample. The V and J genes are TRBV5-5 and TRBJ2-5; 8 nucleotides match TRBD1. Trimming at V came to 4 bases and at J to 5 bases, leaving 10 bases not matched to a gene. Per the germline V gene, CDR1 is SGHKS and CDR2 is YYEKEE (reference sequence). The CDR3 loop spans 15 amino acids. The CDR3 DNA reads TGTGCCAGCAGCCTTGATGACAGGGGAGACGAGACCCAGTACTTC. Translated, it gives CASSLDDRGDETQYF.

About this clone: Relative to the germline gene, one junction end is altered; a read error may explain this. This sequence joins TRBV7-9 and TRBJ2-7; D uncertain. The CDR3 is made up of 11 amino acids. In germline, CDR1 is SEHNR, CDR2 FQNEAQ (reference sequence). CDR3 nucleotides: TGTGCCAGCAGCCGAGGTGCCGCCCCGGACTTC. This translates into CASSRGAAPDF.

The gene calls are TRBV21-1 and TRBJ2-3; whether TRBD1, the table's D call, matches the DNA was not checked. TRBV21-1 is listed as a pseudogene. The CDR3 has 15 amino acids. The CDR3 loop is CASSTGTGCTDTQYF. DNA for the CDR3: TGTGCCAGCAGCACCGGGACAGGGTGCACAGATACGCAGTATTTT.

The chain employs TRBV30 and TRBJ2-5; 8 bases line up with TRBD1. The germline V gene has CDR1 GTSNPN and CDR2 SVGIG (reference sequence). This CDR3 contains 13 residues. The junction had 7 bases not matched to a gene; V was cut back by 6 bases and J by 4 bases. The CDR3 coding sequence is TGTGCCTGCGACAGGGGCAAATCAGAGACCCAGTACTTC. Encoded protein: CACDRGKSETQYF.

J is TRBJ1-5 and V is TRBV28, with 9 bases matching TRBD1. The J segment lost 3 bases and the V segment lost 3 bases, leaving 6 bases of the junction unmatched. Germline CDR1 is MDHEN and CDR2 is SYDVKM. This CDR3 has 16 residues. The CDR3 sequence is CASSFLQGAFNQPQHF. In DNA form, the CDR3 reads TGTGCCAGCAGTTTCCTACAGGGGGCGTTCAATCAGCCCCAGCATTTT.

The chain combines TRBV10-3 with TRBJ1-5, with 9 bases fitting TRBD1. The length of the CDR3 is 14 residues. V lost 2 bases, J lost 5 bases, and 1 base stayed unmatched. Germline V lookup: CDR1 ENHRY, CDR2 SYGVKD. CDR3 nucleotide sequence: TGTGCCATCAGTGAGGGACAGGGGTATCAGCCCCAGCATTTT. Protein: CAISEGQGYQPQHF.

Turning to this clone: Relative to the germline gene, one junction end is altered; a read error may explain this. The chain links TRBV7-9 to TRBJ2-7, with D perhaps matching TRBD2 (7 bases). CDR1 is SEHNR and CDR2 is FQNEAQ in the germline V gene (reference sequence). The CDR3 extends over 15 amino acids. CDR3 loop: CSSTSEGGASYEQYF. CDR3 bases: TGTTCCAGCACCTCCGAAGGGGGGGCCTCCTACGAGCAGTACTTC.

The V call is TRBV19, the J call TRBJ1-2; D not resolved. Germline V gene sequence: CDR1 LNHDA, CDR2 SQIVND (reference sequence). V was cut by 11 bases and J by 5 bases, with 12 bases left in between. The CDR3 has 11 amino acids. In DNA, the CDR3 is TGTGCCGCAGACGGAGGGTATGGCTACACCTTC. This codes for CAADGGYGYTF.

This rearrangement joins TRBV28 to TRBJ1-5; a weak D match, TRBD1 (5 bases). The CDR3 is made up of 15 amino acids. V was pared by 2 bases and J by 2 bases, with 10 bases between. Germline CDR1 MDHEN, CDR2 SYDVKM. CDR3 region: CASSLRTRGNQPQHF. For the CDR3, the DNA is TGTGCCAGCAGTTTACGGACACGAGGCAATCAGCCCCAGCATTTT.

V usage is TRBV2 and J usage is TRBJ2-5; the match to TRBD1 covers 11 bases. CDR3 size: 16 residues. Unmatched junction bases numbered 10, after V lost 6 bases and J lost 4 bases. Germline V CDR1 and CDR2: SNHLY, FYNNEI. CDR3 bases: TGTGCCAGCAGCGAGCCCCGGGACAGGGGGGGAGAGACCCAGTACTTC. Its translation is CASSEPRDRGGETQYF.

This chain joins TRBV5-3 and TRBJ2-3; no firm D call. TRBV5-3 is given ORF status, its function remaining uncertain. Trimming removed 2 bases from V and 4 bases from J, with 8 bases in between. The CDR3 runs to 13 residues. The CDR3 bases are TGTGCCAGAAGCTTATCCCTACCAGATACGCAGTATTTT. This gives the protein CARSLSLPDTQYF.

The chain carries TRBV5-5 and TRBJ2-3; TRBD1 might be the D (5 bases). CDR1 is SGHKS and CDR2 is YYEKEE in the germline V gene (reference sequence). The length of the CDR3 is 15 residues. V was pared by 0 bases and J by 6 bases, with 14 bases between. The CDR3 loop reads CASSLGNIPGDTQYF. In nucleotides, the CDR3 is TGTGCCAGCAGCTTGGGTAACATCCCAGGGGATACGCAGTATTTT.

V is TRBV28 and J is TRBJ1-1, with 11 nucleotides matching TRBD1. This CDR3 spans 15 amino acids. Germline trimming cut 4 bases from V and 4 bases from J; bases unmatched to any gene: 5. CDR1 and CDR2 (germline): MDHEN, SYDVKM. CDR3 amino acids: CASSWTGGPGTEAFF. The CDR3 DNA follows: TGTGCCAGCAGTTGGACAGGGGGCCCGGGCACTGAAGCTTTCTTT. The whole variable domain, filled in from reference TRBV28 and TRBJ1-1, reads DVKVTQSSRYLVKRTGEKVFLECVQDMDHENMFWYRQDPGLGLRLIYFSYDVKMKEKGDIPEGYSVSREKKERFSLILESASTNQTSMYLCASSWTGGPGTEAFFGQGTRLTVV.